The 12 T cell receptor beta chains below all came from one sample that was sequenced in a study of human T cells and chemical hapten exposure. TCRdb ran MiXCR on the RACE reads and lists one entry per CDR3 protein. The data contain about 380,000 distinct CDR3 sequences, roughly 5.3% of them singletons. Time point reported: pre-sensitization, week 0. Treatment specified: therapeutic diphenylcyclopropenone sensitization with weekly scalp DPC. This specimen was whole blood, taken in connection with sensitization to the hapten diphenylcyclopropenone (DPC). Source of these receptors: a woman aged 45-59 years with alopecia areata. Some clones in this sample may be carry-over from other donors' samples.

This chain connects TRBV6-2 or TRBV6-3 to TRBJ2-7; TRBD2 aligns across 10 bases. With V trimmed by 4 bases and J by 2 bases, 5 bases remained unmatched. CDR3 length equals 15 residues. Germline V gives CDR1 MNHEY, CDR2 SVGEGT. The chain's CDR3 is CASSWTSGRAYEQYF. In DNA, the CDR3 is TGTGCCAGCAGTTGGACTAGCGGACGGGCCTACGAGCAGTACTTC.

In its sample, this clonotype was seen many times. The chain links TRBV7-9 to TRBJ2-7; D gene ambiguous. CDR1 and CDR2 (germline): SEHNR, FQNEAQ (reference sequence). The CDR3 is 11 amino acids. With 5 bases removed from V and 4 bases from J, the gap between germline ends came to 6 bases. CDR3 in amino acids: CASSEQYEQYF. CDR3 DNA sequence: TGTGCCAGCAGCGAGCAGTACGAGCAGTACTTC. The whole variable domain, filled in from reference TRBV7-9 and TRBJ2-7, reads DTGVSQNPRHKITKRGQNVTFRCDPISEHNRLYWYRQTLGQGPEFLTYFQNEAQLEKSRLLSDRFSAERPKGSFSTLEIQRTEQGDSAMYLCASSEQYEQYFGPGTRLTVT.

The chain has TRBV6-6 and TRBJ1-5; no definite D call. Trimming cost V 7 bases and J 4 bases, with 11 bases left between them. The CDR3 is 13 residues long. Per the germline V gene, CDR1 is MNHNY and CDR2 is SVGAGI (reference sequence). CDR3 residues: CASTEGRNQPQHF. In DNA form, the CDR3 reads TGTGCCAGCACCGAGGGCAGAAATCAGCCCCAGCATTTT.

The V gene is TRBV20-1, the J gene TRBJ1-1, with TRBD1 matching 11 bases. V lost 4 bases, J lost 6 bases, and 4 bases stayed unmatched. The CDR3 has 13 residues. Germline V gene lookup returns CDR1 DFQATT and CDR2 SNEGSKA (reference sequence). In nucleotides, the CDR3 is TGCAGTGCTACCGGACAGGGGGCTTCTGAAGCTTTCTTT. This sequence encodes CSATGQGASEAFF.

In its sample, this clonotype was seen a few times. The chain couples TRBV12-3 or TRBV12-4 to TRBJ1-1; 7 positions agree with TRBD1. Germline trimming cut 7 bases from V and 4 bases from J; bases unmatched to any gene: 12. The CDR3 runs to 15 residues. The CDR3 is CASNLGGRGLTEAFF. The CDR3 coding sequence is TGTGCCAGCAACTTAGGGGGGAGGGGGCTCACTGAAGCTTTCTTT.

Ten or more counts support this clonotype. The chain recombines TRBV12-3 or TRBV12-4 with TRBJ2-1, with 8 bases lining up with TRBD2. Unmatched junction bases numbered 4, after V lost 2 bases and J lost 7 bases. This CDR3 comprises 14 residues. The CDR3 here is CASSLTGRANEQFF. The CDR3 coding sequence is TGTGCCAGCAGTTTAACCGGGAGGGCTAATGAGCAGTTCTTC.

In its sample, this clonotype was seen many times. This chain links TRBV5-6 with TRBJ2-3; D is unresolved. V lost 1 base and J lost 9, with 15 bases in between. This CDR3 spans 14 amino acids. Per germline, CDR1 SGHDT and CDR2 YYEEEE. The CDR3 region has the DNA TGTGCCAGCAGCTTGCGCTTGCCACCATCGACGCAGTATTTT. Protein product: CASSLRLPPSTQYF.

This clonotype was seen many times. This chain's CDR3 is CAISGTSHYTF. The CDR3 nucleotides read TGTGCCATCAGTGGGACATCCCACTACACCTTC. This rearrangement joins TRBV10-3 to TRBJ1-2; maybe TRBD1 (5 bases). There are 11 residues in the CDR3. The germline CDR1 and CDR2 sequences are ENHRY and SYGVKD. V shed 4 bases and J shed 10 bases, with 10 bases lying between them.

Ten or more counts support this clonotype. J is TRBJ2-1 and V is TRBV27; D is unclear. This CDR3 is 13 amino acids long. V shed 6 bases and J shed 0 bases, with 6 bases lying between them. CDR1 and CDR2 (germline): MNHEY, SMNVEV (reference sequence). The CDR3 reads CASRPSSYNEQFF. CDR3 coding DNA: TGTGCCAGCAGACCGAGCTCCTACAATGAGCAGTTCTTC.

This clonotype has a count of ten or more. The CDR3 loop reads CASSRRKLNQRGPQHF. As DNA, the CDR3 is TGTGCCAGCAGCAGGAGGAAGCTCAATCAGCGGGGGCCCCAGCATTTT. V usage is TRBV7-9 and J usage is TRBJ1-5; D is uncertain. Per germline, CDR1 SEHNR and CDR2 FQNEAQ (reference sequence). The CDR3 is 16 amino acids. V lost 5 bases and J 9 bases, leaving 23 bases between the germline ends.

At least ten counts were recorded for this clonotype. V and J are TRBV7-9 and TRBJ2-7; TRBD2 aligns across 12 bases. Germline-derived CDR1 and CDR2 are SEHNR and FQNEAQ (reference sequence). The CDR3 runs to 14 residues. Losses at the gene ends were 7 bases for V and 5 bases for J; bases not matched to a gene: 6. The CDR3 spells CASTQLAGGDEQYF. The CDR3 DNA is TGTGCCAGCACCCAACTAGCGGGGGGAGACGAGCAGTACTTC.

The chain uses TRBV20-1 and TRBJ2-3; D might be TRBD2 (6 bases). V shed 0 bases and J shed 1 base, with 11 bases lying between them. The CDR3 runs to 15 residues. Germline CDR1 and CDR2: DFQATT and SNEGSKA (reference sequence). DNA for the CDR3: TGCAGTGCTAGAGATTGGGCTAGCGGCACAGATACGCAGTATTTT. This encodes CSARDWASGTDTQYF.